This T cell receptor (beta chain) was identified during a study of blood T cells in healthy people across ages. The CDR3 sequence is 12 residues long. The germline V gene encodes CDR1 SQVTM and CDR2 ANQGSEA. As concerns this clonotype: A read error may account for a junction end that differs from germline.

For the second PCR, which ran for about 6 to 12 cycles, a sample-barcoded 5' primer and a J-beta primer mix were used. In TCRdb, the 5' RACE reads were re-called with MiXCR into one record per CDR3 protein. The table has about 1.1 million distinct CDR3 sequences, 30% to 40% seen once; the top ten hold around 14%. The chain has TRBV29-1 and TRBJ2-7; D remains unclear. The sample taken for sequencing was blood. The receptor was isolated from a man between 18 and 29 years old in good health. The CDR3 DNA reads TGCAACGTTGAAACAGCGTCCTACGAGCAGTACTTC. Translation gives CNVETASYEQYF.